These T cell receptor beta chains were read from a single sample in a study of cytomegalovirus exposure and HLA in healthy donors. Clones were read by immunoSEQ multiplex PCR, and TCRdb kept only the in-frame ones, dropping some. The sample has roughly 120,000 clones, around 74% seen once. Sequenced: PBMCs. The receptor set was obtained from a man aged 35 to 55 in good health and CMV-seropositive. Both conserved end residues are part of each CDR3.

V: TRBV6-6
J: TRBJ2-1
CDR3: CASQATGSSYNEQFF

V: TRBV29-1
J: TRBJ2-4
CDR3: CSVDSGAQNIQYF

V: TRBV18
J: TRBJ1-5
CDR3: CASSPYPRDRNQPQHF

V: TRBV6-1
J: TRBJ1-2
CDR3: CAGRAGGVSGYTF

V: TRBV14
J: TRBJ1-1
CDR3: CASSRTTGRDTEAFF

V: TRBV29-1
J: TRBJ2-7
CDR3: CSVRTNWGSYEQYF

V: TRBV6-1
J: TRBJ2-7
CDR3: CASNERAPTKQYF

V: TRBV5-1
J: TRBJ2-7
CDR3: CASSPGLAGGPSLLYF

V: TRBV29-1
J: TRBJ2-6
CDR3: CSASLHRSSGANVLTF

V: TRBV21-1
J: TRBJ2-7
CDR3: CASSNRDRDYEQYF

V: TRBV2
J: TRBJ1-2
CDR3: CASSWGTATYGYTF

V: TRBV5-1
J: TRBJ1-4
CDR3: CASRQGSGNEKLFF

V: TRBV28
J: TRBJ1-1
CDR3: CASSPSGTGDNTEAFF

V: TRBV5-1
J: TRBJ2-2
CDR3: CASSLASGGATGELFF

V: TRBV19
J: TRBJ2-2
CDR3: CASSIIGRTGELFF

V: TRBV7-9
J: TRBJ2-1
CDR3: CASSPRTGYEQFF

V: TRBV6-1
J: TRBJ1-2
CDR3: CASSEGDRGGTF

V: TRBV10-3
J: TRBJ2-3
CDR3: CAITGDIYTDTQYF

V: TRBV7-9
J: TRBJ2-1
CDR3: CASSLTRSPTYNEQFF

V: TRBV6-5
J: TRBJ1-6
CDR3: CASSYSALSHSPLHF

V: TRBV28
J: TRBJ1-3
CDR3: CASRFDRAGNTIYF

V: TRBV5-6
J: TRBJ1-1
CDR3: CASSLRTGRNTEAFF

V: TRBV27
J: TRBJ1-5
CDR3: CASSPDRGSGPQHF

V: TRBV13
J: TRBJ2-5
CDR3: CASSSRFRGQETQYF

V: TRBV15
J: TRBJ1-1
CDR3: CATSRSLNTEAFF

V: TRBV6-1
J: TRBJ1-6
CDR3: CASSDFGQGISPLHF

V: TRBV6-6
J: TRBJ2-7
CDR3: CAVRDRGLEQYF

V: TRBV4-2
J: TRBJ1-1
CDR3: CASSQDYGNTEAFF

V: TRBV19
J: TRBJ2-1
CDR3: CASSGSGNEQFF

V: TRBV5-6
J: TRBJ1-3
CDR3: CASSPQGAPGNTIYF

V: TRBV2
J: TRBJ2-5
CDR3: CASRGGGIQETQYF

V: TRBV1
J: TRBJ2-1
CDR3: CTSSHAAGTRMYNEQFF

V: TRBV5-1
J: TRBJ2-1
CDR3: CASSLVAGAHNEQFF

V: TRBV7-9
J: TRBJ1-5
CDR3: CASSPSEGYSNQPQHF

V: TRBV28
J: TRBJ1-5
CDR3: CASSVDRGRGQPQHF

V: TRBV6-5
J: TRBJ1-2
CDR3: CASSFDRAPYGYTF